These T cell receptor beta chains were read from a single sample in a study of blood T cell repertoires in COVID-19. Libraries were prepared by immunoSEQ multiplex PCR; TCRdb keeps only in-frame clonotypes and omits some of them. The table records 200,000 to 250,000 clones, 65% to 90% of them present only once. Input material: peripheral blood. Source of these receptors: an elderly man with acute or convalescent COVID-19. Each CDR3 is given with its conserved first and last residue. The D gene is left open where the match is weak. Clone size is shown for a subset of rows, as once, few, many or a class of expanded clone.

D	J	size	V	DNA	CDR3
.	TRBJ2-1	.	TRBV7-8	TGTGCCAGCAGCCCTAGTCTTGACCAGTTCTTC	CASSPSLDQFF
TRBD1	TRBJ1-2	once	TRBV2	TGTGCCAGCATAAAGGACAGGGGGGGCGGCTACACCTTC	CASIKDRGGGYTF
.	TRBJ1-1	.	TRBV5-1	TGCGCCAGCAGCTTGTATACGGACAGTGAAGCTTTCTTT	CASSLYTDSEAFF
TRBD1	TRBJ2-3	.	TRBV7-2	TGTGCCAGCAGCTCCAGGACAGGGGATGTAGATACGCAGTATTTT	CASSSRTGDVDTQYF
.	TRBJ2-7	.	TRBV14	TGTGCCAGCAGCCAAGATTTCGGGTACGAGCAGTACTTC	CASSQDFGYEQYF
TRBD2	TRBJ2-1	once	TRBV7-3	TGTGCCAGCAGCTCCATTTCAGCGGGAGAAAATGAGCAGTTCTTC	CASSSISAGENEQFF
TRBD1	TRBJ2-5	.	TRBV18	TGTGCCAGCTCGCGACCCGGGACAGGGGCCGAGACCCAGTACTTC	CASSRPGTGAETQYF
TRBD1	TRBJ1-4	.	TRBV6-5	TGTGCCAGCAGTATTGGACAGGGCGGTGAAAAACTGTTTTTT	CASSIGQGGEKLFF
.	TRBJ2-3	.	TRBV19	TGTGCCAGTAGTATGGGTCAGGGGAGCACAGATACGCAGTATTTT	CASSMGQGSTDTQYF
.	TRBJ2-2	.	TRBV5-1	TGCGCCAGCAGCTGGGACGGGACAAACACCGGGGAGCTGTTTTTT	CASSWDGTNTGELFF
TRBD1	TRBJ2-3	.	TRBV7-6	TGTGCCAGCAGCTTAATCCCGCAGGGGGCTGTGGCAGATACGCAGTATTTT	CASSLIPQGAVADTQYF
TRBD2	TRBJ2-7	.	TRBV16	TGTGCCAGCAGCCAGTCGGGCTGGGCGGGAGGACCTACGGGGCAGTACTTC	CASSQSGWAGGPTGQYF
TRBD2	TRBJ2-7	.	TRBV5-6	TGTGCCAGCAGCCCTGGACTAGCGGTCTCCTACGAGCAGTACTTC	CASSPGLAVSYEQYF
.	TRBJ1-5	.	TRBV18	TGTGCCAGCTCACCGGGGGGAATGGGCAATCAGCCCCAGCATTTT	CASSPGGMGNQPQHF
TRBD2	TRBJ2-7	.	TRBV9	TGTGCCAGCAGCTCCCGGGAGGTCTCCTACGAGCAGTACTTC	CASSSREVSYEQYF
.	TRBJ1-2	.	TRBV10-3	TGTGCCATCAAACAGGGACTAAACTATGGCTACACCTTC	CAIKQGLNYGYTF
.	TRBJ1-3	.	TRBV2	TGTGCCAGCACCCAGGGGCAGGTGGGCACCATATATTTT	CASTQGQVGTIYF
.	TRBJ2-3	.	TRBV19	TGTGCCAGTAGTATAGGGACTCTCAGCACAGATACGCAGTATTTT	CASSIGTLSTDTQYF
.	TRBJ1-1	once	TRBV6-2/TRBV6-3	TGTGCCAGCGGCCCCGGGACTTTGAACACTGAAGCTTTCTTT	CASGPGTLNTEAFF
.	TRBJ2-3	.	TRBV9	TGTGCCAGCAGACCGCAGCGGGCGAGCCGCACAGATACGCAGTATTTT	CASRPQRASRTDTQYF
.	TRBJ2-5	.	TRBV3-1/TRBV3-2	TGTGCCAGCAGCCAAGGTATGGGATGGGAGGAGACCCAGTACTTC	CASSQGMGWEETQYF
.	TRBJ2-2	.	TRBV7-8	TGTGCCAGCAGCTTAGCCATCGGGAGAGTTACCGGGGAGCTGTTTTTT	CASSLAIGRVTGELFF
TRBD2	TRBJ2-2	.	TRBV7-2	TGTGCCAGCAGCCCCAGGACTAGCGGGAGACCCGGGGAGCTGTTTTTT	CASSPRTSGRPGELFF
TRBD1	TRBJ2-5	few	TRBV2	TGTGCCAGCAGTGGACCGGGACAGGTGGTAGAGACCCAGTACTTC	CASSGPGQVVETQYF
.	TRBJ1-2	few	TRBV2	TGTGCCAGCGTGAGCAGGGGATATGGCTACACCTTC	CASVSRGYGYTF
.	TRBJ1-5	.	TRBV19	TGTGCCAGTAGCCGCGGGGCAGCTAGCAATCAGCCCCAGCATTTT	CASSRGAASNQPQHF